Only a few counts were recorded for the clone carrying this TCR beta chain. Its specificity is not known. The data belong to a study of blood T cells in healthy people across ages. Study overall: T cells yielded about one barcoded beta molecule per two cells through template switching.

A J-beta primer mix and a sample-barcoded 5' primer were used in a second PCR of about 7 to 12 cycles. TCRdb reprocessed the 5' RACE reads via MiXCR and lists one record per CDR3 protein. Of nearly 1 million distinct CDR3 sequences detected, just over 50% appear once; the ten largest clones hold around a fifth. Notes on the study in general: Higher diversity and more naive CD4+ cells were features of long-lived donors, compared to aged donors.

All donors came from Russia, were Caucasian and healthy, and spanned ages about 6 to 90. Germline V CDR1 and CDR2: DFQATT, SNEGSKA (reference sequence). V trimming: 5 bases; J trimming: 5 bases; junction bases outside the gene matches: 12. The length of the CDR3 is 15 residues. The source of this sequence is a woman between 55 and 75 years old in good health. What was sequenced was blood. The chain recombines TRBV20-1 with TRBJ2-3, with 8 bases that match TRBD2. The CDR3 is CSARHPLAAIDTQYF. The CDR3, as DNA: TGCAGTGCTCGACACCCACTAGCGGCAATAGATACGCAGTATTTT.